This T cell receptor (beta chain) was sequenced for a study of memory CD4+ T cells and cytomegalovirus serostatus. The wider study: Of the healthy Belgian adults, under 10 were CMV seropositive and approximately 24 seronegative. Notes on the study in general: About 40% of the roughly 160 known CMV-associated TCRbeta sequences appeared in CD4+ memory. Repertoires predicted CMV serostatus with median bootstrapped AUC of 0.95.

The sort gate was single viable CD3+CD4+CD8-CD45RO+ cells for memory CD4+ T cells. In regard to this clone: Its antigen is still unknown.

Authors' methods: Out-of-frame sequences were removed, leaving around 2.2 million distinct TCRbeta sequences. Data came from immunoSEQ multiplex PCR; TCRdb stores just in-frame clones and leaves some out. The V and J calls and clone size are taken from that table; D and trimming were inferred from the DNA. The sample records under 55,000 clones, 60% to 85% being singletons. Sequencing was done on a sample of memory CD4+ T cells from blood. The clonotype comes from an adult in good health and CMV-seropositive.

CDR3 amino acids: CASSAQGTEAFF. The CDR3 bases are TGTGCCAGCAGTGCCCAAGGGACTGAAGCTTTCTTT. V is TRBV27 and J is TRBJ1-1, with D hard to call. V was shortened by 5 bases and J by 5 bases, with 9 bases between the two germline ends. Looked up from germline, CDR1 is MNHEY and CDR2 is SMNVEV (reference sequence). CDR3 length: 12 residues.